This T cell receptor beta chain was profiled in a study of STAT3 mutations in large granular lymphocyte leukemia. The study, taken as a whole, reports: Suggested: STAT3 mutation was not the ancestral event for these clonal expansions. At least one immunodominant TCR beta clonotype appeared in every T-cell large granular lymphocyte leukemia patient.

Profiled with immunoSEQ multiplex PCR; TCRdb holds only in-frame clones, not every one. This sample has about 5,500 clones, with roughly 94% found just once. V was cut by 1 base and J by 0 bases, with 7 bases left in between. Per the germline V gene, CDR1 is SGHDN and CDR2 is FVKESK. The CDR3 loop spans 15 amino acids. A word on this clone: Its antigen is not identified.

This receptor was identified in a man in his sixties with T-cell large granular lymphocyte leukemia. Some clones in this sample may be carry-over from other donors' samples. This sequence joins TRBV14 and TRBJ1-5; the D is unclear. The sequenced sample was peripheral blood mononuclear cells. CDR3 nucleotide sequence: TGTGCCAGCAGCCAAGGCGGCAGTAGCAATCAGCCCCAGCATTTT. Translation gives CASSQGGSSNQPQHF.